This TCR beta chain was identified during a study of neoadjuvant anti-PD-1 for oral cavity cancer. Study as a whole: Nivolumab at 3 mg/kg was mostly given biweekly, three to four doses, pre-surgery.

Blood libraries mostly used approximately 450 ng genomic DNA, six replicates each. Profiling relied on immunoSEQ multiplex PCR, and the TCRdb table lists in-frame clones only, not all of them. Of approximately 15,000 clones in the sample, 71% were seen once. To note about this clone: What it binds is unknown.

Described time point: after neoadjuvant nivolumab, at surgical resection. V trimming: 2 bases; J trimming: 7 bases; junction bases outside the gene matches: 6. Germline V gene lookup returns CDR1 SNHLY and CDR2 FYNNEI. This CDR3 has 15 residues. Findings and limits, study-wide: Pretreatment Treg/Th17 ratio correlated inversely with post-treatment tumor clonality.

This chain joins TRBV2 and TRBJ2-2, with 8 bases fitting TRBD1. The sample here was PBMCs, taken after nivolumab (anti-PD-1) treatment. The TCR was taken from a person aged 35-79 years with oral cavity squamous cell carcinoma. The CDR3 coding sequence is TGTGCCAGCAGTGAATCAGGGGGCGCAATCGGGGAGCTGTTTTTT. Its translation is CASSESGGAIGELFF.